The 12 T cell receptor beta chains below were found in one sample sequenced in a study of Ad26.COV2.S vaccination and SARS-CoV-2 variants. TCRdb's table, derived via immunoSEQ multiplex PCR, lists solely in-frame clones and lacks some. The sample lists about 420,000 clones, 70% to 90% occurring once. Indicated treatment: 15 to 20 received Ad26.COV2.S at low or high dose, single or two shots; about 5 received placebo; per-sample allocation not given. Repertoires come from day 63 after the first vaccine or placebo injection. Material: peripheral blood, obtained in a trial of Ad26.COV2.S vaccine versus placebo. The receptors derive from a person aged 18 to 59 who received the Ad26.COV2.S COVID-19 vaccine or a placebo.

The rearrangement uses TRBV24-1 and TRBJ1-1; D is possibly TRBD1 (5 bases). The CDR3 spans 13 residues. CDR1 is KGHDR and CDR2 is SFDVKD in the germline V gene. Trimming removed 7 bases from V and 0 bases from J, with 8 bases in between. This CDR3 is CATRGRMNTEAFF. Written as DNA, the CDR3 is TGTGCCACCAGGGGACGGATGAACACTGAAGCTTTCTTT.

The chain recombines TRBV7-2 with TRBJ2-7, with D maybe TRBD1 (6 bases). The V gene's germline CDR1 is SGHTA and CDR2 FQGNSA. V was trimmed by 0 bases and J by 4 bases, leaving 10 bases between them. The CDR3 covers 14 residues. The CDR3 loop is CASSLAGALYEQYF. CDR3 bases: TGTGCCAGCAGCTTAGCGGGGGCCTTGTACGAGCAGTACTTC. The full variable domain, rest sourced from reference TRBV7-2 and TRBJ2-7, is GAGVSQSPSNKVTEKGKDVELRCDPISGHTALYWYRQSLGQGLEFLIYFQGNSAPDKSGLPSDRFSAERTGGSVSTLTIQRTQQEDSAVYLCASSLAGALYEQYFGPGTRLTVT.

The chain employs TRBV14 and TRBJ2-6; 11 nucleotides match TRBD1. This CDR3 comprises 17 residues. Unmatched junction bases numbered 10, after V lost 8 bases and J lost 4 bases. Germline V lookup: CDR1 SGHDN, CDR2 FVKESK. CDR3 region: CASFRTGGGRGANVLTF. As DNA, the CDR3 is TGTGCCAGCTTCCGGACAGGGGGCGGTCGAGGGGCCAACGTCCTGACTTTC. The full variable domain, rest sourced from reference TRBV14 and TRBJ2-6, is EAGVTQFPSHSVIEKGQTVTLRCDPISGHDNLYWYRRVMGKEIKFLLHFVKESKQDESGMPNNRFLAERTGGTYSTLKVQPAELEDSGVYFCASFRTGGGRGANVLTFGAGSRLTVL.

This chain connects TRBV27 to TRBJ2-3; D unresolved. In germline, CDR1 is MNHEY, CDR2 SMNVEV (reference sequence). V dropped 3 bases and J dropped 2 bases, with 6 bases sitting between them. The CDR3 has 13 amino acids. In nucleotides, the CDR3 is TGTGCCAGCAGTTTTGCCCACACAGATACGCAGTATTTT. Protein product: CASSFAHTDTQYF.

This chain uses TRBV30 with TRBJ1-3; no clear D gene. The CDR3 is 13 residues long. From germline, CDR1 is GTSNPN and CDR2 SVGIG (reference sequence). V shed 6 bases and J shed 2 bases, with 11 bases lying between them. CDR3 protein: CACQAGAGNTIYF. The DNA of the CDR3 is TGTGCCTGCCAGGCCGGGGCTGGAAACACCATATATTTT.

This CDR3 is CAWSVLGRESGYTF. In nucleotides, the CDR3 is TGTGCCTGGAGTGTCCTAGGACGAGAAAGTGGCTACACCTTC. This chain uses TRBV30 with TRBJ1-2; no reliable D call. Germline loops: CDR1 GTSNPN, CDR2 SVGIG (reference sequence). The CDR3 spans 14 residues. Trimming left V 0 bases short and J 7 bases short, with 15 bases between.

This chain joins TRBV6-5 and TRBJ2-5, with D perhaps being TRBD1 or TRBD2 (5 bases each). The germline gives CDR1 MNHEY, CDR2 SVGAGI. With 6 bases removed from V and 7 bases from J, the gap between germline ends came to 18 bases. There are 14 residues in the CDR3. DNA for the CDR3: TGTGCCAGCAGGCCGGGACCCGCGACGGGGACCCAGTACTTC. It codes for CASRPGPATGTQYF.

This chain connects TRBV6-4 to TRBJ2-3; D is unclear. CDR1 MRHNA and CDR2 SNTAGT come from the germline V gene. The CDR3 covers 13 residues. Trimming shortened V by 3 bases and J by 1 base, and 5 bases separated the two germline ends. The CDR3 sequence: CASSERGTDTQYF. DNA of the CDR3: TGTGCCAGCAGTGAACGGGGCACAGATACGCAGTATTTT.

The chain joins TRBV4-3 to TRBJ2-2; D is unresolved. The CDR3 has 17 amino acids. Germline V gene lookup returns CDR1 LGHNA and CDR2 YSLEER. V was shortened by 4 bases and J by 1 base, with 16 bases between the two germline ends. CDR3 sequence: CASSPSPAVGNTGELFF. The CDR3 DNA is TGCGCCAGCAGCCCCTCACCCGCGGTAGGGAACACCGGGGAGCTGTTTTTT.

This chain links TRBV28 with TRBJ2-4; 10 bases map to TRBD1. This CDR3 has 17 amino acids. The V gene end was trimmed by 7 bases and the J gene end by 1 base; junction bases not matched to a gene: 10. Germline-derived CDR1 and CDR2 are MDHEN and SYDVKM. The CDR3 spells CASKTGGLRSAKNIQYF. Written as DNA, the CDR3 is TGTGCCAGCAAGACAGGGGGCTTAAGATCGGCCAAAAACATTCAGTACTTC. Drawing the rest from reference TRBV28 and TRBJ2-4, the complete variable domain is DVKVTQSSRYLVKRTGEKVFLECVQDMDHENMFWYRQDPGLGLRLIYFSYDVKMKEKGDIPEGYSVSREKKERFSLILESASTNQTSMYLCASKTGGLRSAKNIQYFGAGTRLSVL.

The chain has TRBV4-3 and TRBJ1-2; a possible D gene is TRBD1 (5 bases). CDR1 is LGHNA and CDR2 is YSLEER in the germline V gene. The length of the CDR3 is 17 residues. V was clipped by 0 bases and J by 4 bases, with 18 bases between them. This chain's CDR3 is CASSQDLSTGFIYGYTF. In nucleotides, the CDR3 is TGCGCCAGCAGCCAAGATCTAAGCACAGGCTTCATCTATGGCTACACCTTC.

The DNA for the CDR3 is TGTGCCAGTAGTATCTCGCGGGGGTCCTACAATGAGCAGTTCTTC. It specifies CASSISRGSYNEQFF. V gene TRBV19 combines with J gene TRBJ2-1; 7 nucleotides align to TRBD2. V was pared by 3 bases and J by 1 base, with 3 bases of the junction left unmatched. The CDR3 sequence is 15 residues long. Germline assignment: CDR1 LNHDA and CDR2 SQIVND (reference sequence).